This entry lists 25 T cell receptor beta chains sequenced from one sample in a study of blood T cell repertoires in COVID-19. Data came from immunoSEQ multiplex PCR; TCRdb stores just in-frame clones and leaves some out. Of over 250,000 clones in the sample, 70% to 85% were seen once. Sequencing was carried out using peripheral blood. The receptors originated from a woman over 75 with acute or convalescent COVID-19.

The genes are TRBV4-1 and TRBJ2-1; D uncertain. V was clipped by 3 bases and J by 2 bases, with 14 bases between them. The CDR3 extends over 16 amino acids. Germline CDR1 is MGHRA and CDR2 is YSYEKL. The CDR3 DNA sequence: TGCGCCAGCAGCCAGCCGAGCAGCGATCCCTACAATGAGCAGTTCTTC. Its translation: CASSQPSSDPYNEQFF.

This clone was detected only once. This chain uses TRBV19 with TRBJ1-6; 7 bases match TRBD1. This CDR3 spans 16 amino acids. The germline V gene has CDR1 LNHDA and CDR2 SQIVND (reference sequence). J gave up 5 bases and V 5 bases, and 9 bases lay outside the gene matches. CDR3 nucleotide sequence: TGTGCCAGTAGTGCCGCCGGGACAGCCAATAATTCACCCCTCCACTTT. Protein: CASSAAGTANNSPLHF.

V usage is TRBV7-2 and J usage is TRBJ2-3; 15 bases fit TRBD2. Germline lookup yields CDR1 SGHTA and CDR2 FQGNSA. CDR3 length: 18 amino acids. V gave up 5 bases and J gave up 0 bases; unmatched junction bases: 6. The CDR3 nucleotides are TGTGCCAGCAGCCGGGGACTAGCGGGGGGCACTAGCACAGATACGCAGTATTTT. It codes for CASSRGLAGGTSTDTQYF.

The chain employs TRBV29-1 and TRBJ2-1; no clear D. There are 14 residues in the CDR3. CDR1 SQVTM and CDR2 ANQGSEA come from the germline V gene. Trimming removed 2 bases at V and 0 bases at J, with 8 bases between. CDR3 coding DNA: TGCAGCGTTGAACGCCTGAGCTCCTACAATGAGCAGTTCTTC. It yields the protein CSVERLSSYNEQFF.

The chain links TRBV6-5 to TRBJ2-4; no firm D call. In germline, CDR1 is MNHEY, CDR2 SVGAGI. V lost 0 bases and J lost 1, with 7 bases in between. The CDR3 is 15 residues long. CDR3 DNA: TGTGCCAGCAGTTACTCGACCGGGGCCAAAAACATTCAGTACTTC. Amino acid sequence: CASSYSTGAKNIQYF.

V is TRBV6-5 and J is TRBJ1-2; 7 bases are a match to TRBD1. The CDR3 extends over 13 amino acids. Germline loops: CDR1 MNHEY, CDR2 SVGAGI. Trimming removed 4 bases from V and 7 bases from J; junction bases left unmatched: 6. The CDR3, as DNA: TGTGCCAGCAGTTCTCGCCAGGGGGTTGGCTACACCTTC. As protein: CASSSRQGVGYTF.

This clone was recorded only once. V usage is TRBV30 and J usage is TRBJ2-6; D perhaps matches TRBD1 (5 bases). The CDR3 spans 14 residues. CDR1 GTSNPN and CDR2 SVGIG come from the germline V gene (reference sequence). Trimming left V 8 bases short and J 1 base short, with 12 bases between. The CDR3 coding sequence is TGTGCCAGGTCTCCAGGGTCTGGGGCCAACGTCCTGACTTTC. This encodes CARSPGSGANVLTF.

V gene TRBV6-2 or TRBV6-3 combines with J gene TRBJ1-1; D might be TRBD1 (5 bases). From germline, CDR1 is MNHEY and CDR2 SVGEGT. V lost 5 bases, J lost 1 base, and 14 bases lay in between. This CDR3 comprises 15 residues. CDR3 residues: CASSLFGQTNTEAFF. DNA of the CDR3: TGTGCCAGCAGTCTGTTTGGACAAACGAACACTGAAGCTTTCTTT.

The rearrangement uses TRBV29-1 and TRBJ1-2, with 7 positions matching TRBD1. Germline V gene sequence: CDR1 SQVTM, CDR2 ANQGSEA. CDR3 length: 13 amino acids. Losses at the gene ends were 4 bases for V and 4 bases for J; bases not matched to a gene: 6. CDR3 nucleotide sequence: TGCAGCGTTGGAGGGGGCTCGGGCTATGGCTACACCTTC. Amino acids: CSVGGGSGYGYTF.

This clone was observed a single time. The chain carries TRBV19 and TRBJ1-5, with 8 bases that match TRBD1. V shed 8 bases and J 1 base; nucleotides not matched to a gene: 10. The CDR3 sequence is 16 residues long. CDR1 is LNHDA and CDR2 is SQIVND in the germline V gene (reference sequence). CDR3 sequence reads: CASSDRGLGSNQPQHF. The CDR3 region has the DNA TGTGCCAGTTCTGACAGGGGCCTTGGGAGCAATCAGCCCCAGCATTTT.

The chain combines TRBV5-1 with TRBJ2-7, with no clear D. There are 14 residues in the CDR3. The V and J ends lost 0 bases and 4 bases respectively, with 11 bases between them. Per germline, CDR1 SGHRS and CDR2 YFSETQ. The CDR3 loop is CASSLATSQYEQYF. The CDR3 coding sequence is TGCGCCAGCAGCTTGGCAACGTCCCAGTACGAGCAGTACTTC.

The V gene is TRBV3-1 (or the pseudogene TRBV3-2), the J gene TRBJ2-2, with TRBD2 matching 9 bases. This CDR3 contains 17 residues. Germline loops: CDR1 LGHDT, CDR2 YNNKEL (reference sequence). V shed 4 bases and J 3 bases; nucleotides not matched to a gene: 9. The CDR3 sequence: CASSLLSGSHHTGELFF. CDR3 DNA: TGTGCCAGCAGCCTTCTTAGCGGGAGCCATCACACCGGGGAGCTGTTTTTT.

The V gene is TRBV5-1, the J gene TRBJ2-1, with TRBD1 matching over 9 bases. V lost 4 bases, J lost 7 bases, and 6 bases stayed unmatched. The CDR3 consists of 14 residues. Germline V gene data show CDR1 as SGHRS and CDR2 as YFSETQ. The CDR3 DNA sequence: TGCGCCAGCAGCCCGGGGGACAGGGCGAATGAGCAGTTCTTC. It encodes CASSPGDRANEQFF.

The rearrangement links TRBV6-5 to TRBJ2-1; D not resolved. V was trimmed by 4 bases and J by 3 bases, leaving 7 bases between them. Germline-derived CDR1 and CDR2 are MNHEY and SVGAGI. CDR3 size: 13 residues. The chain's CDR3 is CASSSADYNEQFF. DNA of the CDR3: TGTGCCAGCAGTTCCGCAGACTACAATGAGCAGTTCTTC.

CDR3 nucleotides: TGTGCCAGCAGCCAACAGGGACTAGCGGGGCAAAATGAGCAGTTCTTC. Translation gives CASSQQGLAGQNEQFF. This chain joins TRBV3-1 (or the pseudogene TRBV3-2) and TRBJ2-1; 13 bases map to TRBD2. Trimming removed 2 bases from V and 7 bases from J; junction bases left unmatched: 5. The CDR3 has 16 amino acids. The germline gives CDR1 LGHDT, CDR2 YNNKEL (reference sequence).

This rearrangement joins TRBV5-4 to TRBJ2-2; weak D call: TRBD1 (6 bases). V lost 4 bases, J lost 5 bases, and 21 bases lay in between. Germline V gene lookup returns CDR1 SGHNT and CDR2 YYREEE (reference sequence). This CDR3 has 17 residues. The CDR3 loop reads CASSSPGTGIGTGELFF. The CDR3, as DNA: TGTGCCAGCAGCAGTCCCGGCACAGGGATTGGAACCGGGGAGCTGTTTTTT.

V and J are TRBV4-2 and TRBJ1-4; D ambiguous. The V end lost 1 base, the J end lost 4 bases, and 13 bases lay between the germline ends. Germline V gene data show CDR1 as LGHNA and CDR2 as YNFKEQ. The CDR3 loop spans 16 amino acids. CDR3 amino acids: CASSQGAISLNEKLFF. The CDR3 DNA sequence: TGTGCCAGCAGCCAAGGTGCCATTAGCCTTAATGAAAAACTGTTTTTT.

This clone was detected only once. V usage is TRBV2 and J usage is TRBJ1-1; D remains unclear. CDR3 length: 13 amino acids. CDR1 is SNHLY, CDR2 FYNNEI, per germline. V lost 4 bases, J lost 0 bases, and 6 bases lay in between. Written as DNA, the CDR3 is TGTGCCAGCAGTGCAGAACTGAACACTGAAGCTTTCTTT. Amino acid sequence: CASSAELNTEAFF.

This clone has a single count. The chain has TRBV3-1 (or the pseudogene TRBV3-2) and TRBJ1-3; possible D gene TRBD1, 5 bases. The CDR3 totals 17 residues. The V end lost 4 bases, the J end lost 0 bases, and 16 bases lay between the germline ends. Germline V gives CDR1 LGHDT, CDR2 YNNKEL (reference sequence). The CDR3 here is CASSRRAGRFSGNTIYF. The CDR3 bases are TGTGCCAGCAGCCGGCGGGCAGGGAGGTTCTCTGGAAACACCATATATTTT.

V is TRBV5-6 and J is TRBJ1-1; 7 bases match TRBD1. V was pared by 5 bases and J by 5 bases, with 9 bases of the junction left unmatched. The CDR3 contains 14 residues. In germline, CDR1 is SGHDT, CDR2 YYEEEE. Here the CDR3 reads CASRPDRRVTEAFF. CDR3 sequence (DNA): TGTGCCAGCAGGCCGGACAGGCGAGTGACTGAAGCTTTCTTT.

In its sample, this clone was seen a few times. This chain uses TRBV10-3 with TRBJ2-7; 9 bases agree with TRBD1. The CDR3 runs 13 residues. J lost 2 bases, V lost 7 bases, and 3 bases had no gene match. From germline, CDR1 is ENHRY and CDR2 SYGVKD. CDR3 region: CAIKRQGAYEQYF. Written as DNA, the CDR3 is TGTGCCATCAAGAGACAGGGGGCCTACGAGCAGTACTTC.

V gene TRBV2 combines with J gene TRBJ2-5; 8 nucleotides align to TRBD2. The CDR3 totals 15 residues. Looked up from germline, CDR1 is SNHLY and CDR2 is FYNNEI. The ends lost 0 bases at V and 5 bases at J; junction bases unmatched: 5. DNA of the CDR3: TGTGCCAGCAGTGAAGCGGGACTAGTGGGGGAGACCCAGTACTTC. Translated: CASSEAGLVGETQYF. The full variable domain, completed using reference TRBV2 and TRBJ2-5, is EPEVTQTPSHQVTQMGQEVILRCVPISNHLYFYWYRQILGQKVEFLVSFYNNEISEKSEIFDDQFSVERPDGSNFTLKIRSTKLEDSAMYFCASSEAGLVGETQYFGPGTRLLVL.

The chain uses TRBV24-1 and TRBJ1-2; 7 bases are shared with TRBD1. With V trimmed by 8 bases and J by 4 bases, 9 bases remained unmatched. This CDR3 is built from 14 residues. CDR1 and CDR2 from the germline V gene are KGHDR and SFDVKD. CDR3 nucleotides: TGTGCCACCACTAACTCCTCAGGGGGCTATGGCTACACCTTC. Protein: CATTNSSGGYGYTF.

The rearrangement links TRBV6-4 to TRBJ2-1; D is unresolved. CDR3 size: 15 residues. V was shortened by 3 bases and J by 0 bases, with 9 bases between the two germline ends. Germline-derived CDR1 and CDR2 are MRHNA and SNTAGT. In DNA, the CDR3 is TGTGCCAGCAGTGAGTCGAGTCTCTCCTACAATGAGCAGTTCTTC. Translated: CASSESSLSYNEQFF.

Written as DNA, the CDR3 is TGTGCCAGCAGCTTAAGTGGGCGGGGAAATCAGCCCCAGCATTTT. Translating gives CASSLSGRGNQPQHF. J is TRBJ1-5 and V is TRBV7-2, with unresolved D. Germline V gene lookup returns CDR1 SGHTA and CDR2 FQGNSA. V was cut by 2 bases and J by 4 bases, with 12 bases left in between. This CDR3 contains 15 residues.